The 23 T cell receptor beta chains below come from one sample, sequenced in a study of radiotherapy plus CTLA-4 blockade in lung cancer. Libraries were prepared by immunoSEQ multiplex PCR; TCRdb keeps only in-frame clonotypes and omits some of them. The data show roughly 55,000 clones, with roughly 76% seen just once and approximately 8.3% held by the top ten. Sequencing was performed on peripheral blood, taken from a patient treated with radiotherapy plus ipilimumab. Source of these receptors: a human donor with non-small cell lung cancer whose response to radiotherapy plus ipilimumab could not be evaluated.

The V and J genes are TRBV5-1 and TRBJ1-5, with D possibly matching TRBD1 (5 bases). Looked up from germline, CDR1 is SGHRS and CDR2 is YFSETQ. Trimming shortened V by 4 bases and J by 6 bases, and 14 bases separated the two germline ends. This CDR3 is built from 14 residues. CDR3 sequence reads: CASSPGGGGQPQHF. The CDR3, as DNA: TGCGCCAGCAGCCCTGGTGGGGGGGGTCAGCCCCAGCATTTT.

The CDR3 reads CASSFGRVTYEQYF. The CDR3 DNA sequence: TGTGCCAGCAGTTTTGGCAGGGTCACCTACGAGCAGTACTTC. The chain carries TRBV6-5 and TRBJ2-7, with TRBD1 as a possible D gene (5 bases). CDR3 length: 14 amino acids. Germline V gene lookup returns CDR1 MNHEY and CDR2 SVGAGI. Trimming stripped 4 bases from V and 2 bases from J, with 12 bases between.

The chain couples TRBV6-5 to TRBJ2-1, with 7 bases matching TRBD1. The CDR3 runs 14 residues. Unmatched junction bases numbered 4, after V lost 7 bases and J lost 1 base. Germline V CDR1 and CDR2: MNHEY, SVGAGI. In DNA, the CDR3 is TGTGCCAGCATAAAGGGGGCGTCCTACAATGAGCAGTTCTTC. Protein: CASIKGASYNEQFF.

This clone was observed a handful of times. CDR3 bases: TGTGCCAGCTCACCAGGACAGGGGATTTTGGAGACCCAGTACTTC. It is translated as CASSPGQGILETQYF. The rearrangement links TRBV18 to TRBJ2-5, with 9 bases lining up with TRBD1. The CDR3 length is 15 residues. Germline V gives CDR1 KGHSH, CDR2 LQKENI. The V segment lost 2 bases and the J segment 5 bases; nucleotides outside the gene matches: 6. The variable domain in full, with the rest retrieved from reference TRBV18 and TRBJ2-5, is NAGVMQNPRHLVRRRGQEARLRCSPMKGHSHVYWYRQLPEEGLKFMVYLQKENIIDESGMPKERFSAEFPKEGPSILRIQQVVRGDSAAYFCASSPGQGILETQYFGPGTRLLVL.

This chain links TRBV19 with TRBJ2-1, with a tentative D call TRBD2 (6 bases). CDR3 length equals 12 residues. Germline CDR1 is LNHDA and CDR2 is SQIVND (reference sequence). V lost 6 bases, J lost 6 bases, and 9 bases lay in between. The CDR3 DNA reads TGTGCCAGTAGCCTCGGGGGCAATGAGCAGTTCTTC. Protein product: CASSLGGNEQFF.

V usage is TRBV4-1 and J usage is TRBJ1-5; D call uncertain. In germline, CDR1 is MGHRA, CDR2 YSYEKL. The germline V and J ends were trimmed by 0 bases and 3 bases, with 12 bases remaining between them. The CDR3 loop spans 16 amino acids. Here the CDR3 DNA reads TGCGCCAGCAGCCAAGATTGGTCAGGACTCAATCAGCCCCAGCATTTT. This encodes CASSQDWSGLNQPQHF.

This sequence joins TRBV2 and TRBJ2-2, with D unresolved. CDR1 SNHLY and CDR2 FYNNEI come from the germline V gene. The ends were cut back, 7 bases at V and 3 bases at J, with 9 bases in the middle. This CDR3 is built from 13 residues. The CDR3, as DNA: TGTGCCAGCAATGAGGCGGACACCGGGGAGCTGTTTTTT. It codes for CASNEADTGELFF.

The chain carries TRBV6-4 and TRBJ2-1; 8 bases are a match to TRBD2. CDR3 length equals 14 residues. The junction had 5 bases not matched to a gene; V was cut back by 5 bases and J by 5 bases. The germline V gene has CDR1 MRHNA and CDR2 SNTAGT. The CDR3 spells CASSLSGAHNEQFF. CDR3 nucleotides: TGTGCCAGCAGTCTTAGCGGGGCCCACAATGAGCAGTTCTTC.

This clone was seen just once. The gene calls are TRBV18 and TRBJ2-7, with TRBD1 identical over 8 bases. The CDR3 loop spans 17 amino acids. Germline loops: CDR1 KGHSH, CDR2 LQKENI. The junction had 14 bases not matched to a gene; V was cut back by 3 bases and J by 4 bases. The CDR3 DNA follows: TGTGCCAGCTCACCTTCTCTCCCCTCAACAGGGGGGTACGAGCAGTACTTC. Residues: CASSPSLPSTGGYEQYF. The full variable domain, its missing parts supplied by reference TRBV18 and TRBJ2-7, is NAGVMQNPRHLVRRRGQEARLRCSPMKGHSHVYWYRQLPEEGLKFMVYLQKENIIDESGMPKERFSAEFPKEGPSILRIQQVVRGDSAAYFCASSPSLPSTGGYEQYFGPGTRLTVT.

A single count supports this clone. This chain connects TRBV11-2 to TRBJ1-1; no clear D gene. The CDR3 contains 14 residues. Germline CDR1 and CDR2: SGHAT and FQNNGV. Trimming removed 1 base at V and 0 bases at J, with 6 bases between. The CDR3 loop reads CASSLVRLNTEAFF. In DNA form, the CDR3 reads TGTGCCAGCAGCTTAGTTCGGTTGAACACTGAAGCTTTCTTT.

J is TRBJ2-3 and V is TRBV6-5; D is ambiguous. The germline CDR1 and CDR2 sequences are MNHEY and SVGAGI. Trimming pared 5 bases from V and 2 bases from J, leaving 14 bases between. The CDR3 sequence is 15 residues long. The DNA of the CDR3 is TGTGCCAGCAGTCAAACTTTCCCGTACACAGATACGCAGTATTTT. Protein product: CASSQTFPYTDTQYF.

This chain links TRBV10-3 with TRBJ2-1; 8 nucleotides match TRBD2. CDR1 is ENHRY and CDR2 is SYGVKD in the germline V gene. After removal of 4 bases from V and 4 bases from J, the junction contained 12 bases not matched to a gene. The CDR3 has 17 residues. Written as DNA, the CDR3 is TGTGCCATCAGTGGGAGAGCAGCGGGAGTTGGGTACAATGAGCAGTTCTTC. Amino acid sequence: CAISGRAAGVGYNEQFF.

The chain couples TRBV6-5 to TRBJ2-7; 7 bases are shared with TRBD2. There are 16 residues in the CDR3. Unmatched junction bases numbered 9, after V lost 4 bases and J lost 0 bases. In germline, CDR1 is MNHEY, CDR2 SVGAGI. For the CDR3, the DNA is TGTGCCAGCAGTTTTGACGGGCGGGGGAGCTCCTACGAGCAGTACTTC. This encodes CASSFDGRGSSYEQYF.

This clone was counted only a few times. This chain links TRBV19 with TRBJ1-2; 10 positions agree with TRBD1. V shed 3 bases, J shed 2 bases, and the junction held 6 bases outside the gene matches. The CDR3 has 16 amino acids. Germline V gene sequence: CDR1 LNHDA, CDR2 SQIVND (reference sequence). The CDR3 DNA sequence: TGTGCCAGTAGTATCTCGGGACAGGGGAAGAACTATGGCTACACCTTC. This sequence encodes CASSISGQGKNYGYTF.

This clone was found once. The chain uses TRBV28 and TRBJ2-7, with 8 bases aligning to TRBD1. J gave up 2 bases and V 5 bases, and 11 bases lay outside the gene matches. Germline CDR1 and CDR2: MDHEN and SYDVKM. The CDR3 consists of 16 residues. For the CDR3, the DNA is TGTGCCAGCAGTCCCCAACCCGGGACAGGACCCTACGAGCAGTACTTC. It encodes CASSPQPGTGPYEQYF.

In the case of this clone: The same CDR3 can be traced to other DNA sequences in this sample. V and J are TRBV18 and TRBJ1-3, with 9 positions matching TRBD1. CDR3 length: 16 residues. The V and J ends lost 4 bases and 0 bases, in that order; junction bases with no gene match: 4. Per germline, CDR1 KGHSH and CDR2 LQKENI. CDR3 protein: CASSLGQGNSGNTIYF. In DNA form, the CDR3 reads TGTGCCAGCTCACTGGGACAGGGAAACTCTGGAAACACCATATATTTT.

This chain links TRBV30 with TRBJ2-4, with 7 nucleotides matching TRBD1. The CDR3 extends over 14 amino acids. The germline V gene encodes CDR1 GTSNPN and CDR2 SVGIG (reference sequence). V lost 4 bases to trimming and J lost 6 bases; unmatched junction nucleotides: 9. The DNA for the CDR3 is TGTGCCTGGAAGCTGACAGGGTCACCAAACATTCAGTACTTC. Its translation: CAWKLTGSPNIQYF.

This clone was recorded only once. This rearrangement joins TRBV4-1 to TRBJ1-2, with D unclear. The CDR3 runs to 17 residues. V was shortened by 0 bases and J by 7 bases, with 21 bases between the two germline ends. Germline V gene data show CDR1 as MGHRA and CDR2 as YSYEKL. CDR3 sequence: CASSQEPGVPTFGGYTF. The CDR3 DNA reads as TGCGCCAGCAGCCAAGAGCCAGGCGTACCCACTTTCGGTGGCTACACCTTC.

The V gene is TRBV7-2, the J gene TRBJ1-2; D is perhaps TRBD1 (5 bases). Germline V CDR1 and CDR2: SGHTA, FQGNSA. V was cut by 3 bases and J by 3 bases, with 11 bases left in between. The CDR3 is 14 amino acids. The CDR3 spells CASSFAGVDYGYTF. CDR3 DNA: TGTGCCAGCAGCTTTGCGGGGGTGGACTATGGCTACACCTTC.

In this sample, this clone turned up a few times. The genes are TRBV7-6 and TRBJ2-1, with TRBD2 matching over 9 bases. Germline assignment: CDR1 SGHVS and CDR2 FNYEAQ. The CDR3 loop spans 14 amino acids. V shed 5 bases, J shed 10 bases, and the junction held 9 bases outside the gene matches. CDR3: CASSQAEGLAEQFF. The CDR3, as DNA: TGTGCCAGCAGCCAAGCGGAGGGACTAGCAGAGCAGTTCTTC.

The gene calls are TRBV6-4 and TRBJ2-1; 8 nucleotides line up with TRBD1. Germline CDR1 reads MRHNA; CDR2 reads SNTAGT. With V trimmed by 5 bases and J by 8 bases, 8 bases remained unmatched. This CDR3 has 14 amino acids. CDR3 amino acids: CASSLQGDIDEQFF. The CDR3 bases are TGTGCCAGCAGTTTACAGGGGGATATTGATGAGCAGTTCTTC.

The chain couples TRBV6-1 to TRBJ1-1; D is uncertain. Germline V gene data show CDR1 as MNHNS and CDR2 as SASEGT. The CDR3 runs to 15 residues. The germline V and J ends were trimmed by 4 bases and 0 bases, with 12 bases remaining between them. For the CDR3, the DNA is TGTGCCAGCAGTGCCACATGGACTCTGAACACTGAAGCTTTCTTT. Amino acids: CASSATWTLNTEAFF.

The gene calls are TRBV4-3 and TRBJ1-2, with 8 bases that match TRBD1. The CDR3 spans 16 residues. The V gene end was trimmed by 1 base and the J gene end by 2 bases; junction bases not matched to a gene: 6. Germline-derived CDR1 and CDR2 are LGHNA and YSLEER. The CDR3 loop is CASSQGFRDRNYGYTF. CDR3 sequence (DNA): TGCGCCAGCAGCCAAGGGTTTAGGGACAGGAACTATGGCTACACCTTC.